This entry concerns a single TCR beta chain. Trimming took 7 bases from V and 3 from J, leaving 9 bases between them. The CDR3 has 12 amino acids. Germline CDR1 is SNHLY and CDR2 is FYNNEI. Method: immunoSEQ multiplex PCR; TCRdb's copy keeps in-frame clones and lacks some. Of approximately 140,000 clones detected, 80% to 95% appear once; the ten largest clones hold about 10%. The sample comes from a study of control samples from healthy donors and cancer patients. Input material: blood. The V gene is TRBV2, the J gene TRBJ1-2; maybe TRBD1 (5 bases). This sequence was found in a man aged 25-45 years in good health. CDR3 sequence reads: CASIPGHYGYTF. CDR3 nucleotide sequence: TGTGCCAGCATCCCAGGGCACTATGGCTACACCTTC.